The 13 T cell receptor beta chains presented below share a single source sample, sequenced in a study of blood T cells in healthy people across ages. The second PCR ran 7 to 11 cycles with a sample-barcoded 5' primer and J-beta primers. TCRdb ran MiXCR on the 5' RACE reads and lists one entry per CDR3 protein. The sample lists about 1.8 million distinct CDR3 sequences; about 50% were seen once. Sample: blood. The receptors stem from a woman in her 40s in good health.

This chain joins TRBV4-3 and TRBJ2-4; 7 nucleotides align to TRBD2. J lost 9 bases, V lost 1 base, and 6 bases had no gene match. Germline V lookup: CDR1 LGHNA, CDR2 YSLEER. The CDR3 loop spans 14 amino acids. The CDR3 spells CASSQVLGEGIQYF. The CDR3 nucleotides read TGCGCCAGCAGCCAAGTCCTGGGGGAGGGCATTCAGTACTTC.

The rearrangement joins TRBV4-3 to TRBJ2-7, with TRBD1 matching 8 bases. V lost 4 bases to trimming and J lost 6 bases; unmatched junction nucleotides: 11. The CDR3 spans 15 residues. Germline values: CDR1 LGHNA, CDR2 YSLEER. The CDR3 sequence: CASSRTGGGKVEQYF. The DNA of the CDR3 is TGCGCCAGCAGCCGAACAGGGGGTGGAAAAGTCGAGCAGTACTTC.

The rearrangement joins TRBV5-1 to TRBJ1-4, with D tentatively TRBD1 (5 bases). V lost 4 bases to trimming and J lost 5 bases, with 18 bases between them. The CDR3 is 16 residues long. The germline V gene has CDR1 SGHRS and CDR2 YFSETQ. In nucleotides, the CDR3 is TGCGCCAGCAGCGCATTGGGTGGGGCAATCAATGAAAAACTGTTTTTT. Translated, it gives CASSALGGAINEKLFF.

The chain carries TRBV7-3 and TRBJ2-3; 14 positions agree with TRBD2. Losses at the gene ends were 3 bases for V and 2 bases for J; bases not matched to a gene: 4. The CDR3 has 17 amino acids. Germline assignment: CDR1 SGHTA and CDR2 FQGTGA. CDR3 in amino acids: CASSFGTSGGITDTQYF. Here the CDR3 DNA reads TGTGCCAGCAGCTTTGGGACTAGCGGGGGTATCACAGATACGCAGTATTTT.

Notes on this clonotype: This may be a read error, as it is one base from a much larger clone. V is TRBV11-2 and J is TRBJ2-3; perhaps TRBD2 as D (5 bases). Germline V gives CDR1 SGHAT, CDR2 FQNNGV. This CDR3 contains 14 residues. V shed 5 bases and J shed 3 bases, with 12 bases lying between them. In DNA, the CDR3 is TGTGCCAGCAGCGTAGGGAGTAGGACAGATACGCAGTATTTT. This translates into CASSVGSRTDTQYF.

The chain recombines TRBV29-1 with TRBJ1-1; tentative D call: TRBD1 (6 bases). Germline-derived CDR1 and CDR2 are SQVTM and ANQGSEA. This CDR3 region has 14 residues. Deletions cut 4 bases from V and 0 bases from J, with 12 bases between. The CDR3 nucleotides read TGCAGCGTTGGAGGGGGGGGGTTGAACACTGAAGCTTTCTTT. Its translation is CSVGGGGLNTEAFF.

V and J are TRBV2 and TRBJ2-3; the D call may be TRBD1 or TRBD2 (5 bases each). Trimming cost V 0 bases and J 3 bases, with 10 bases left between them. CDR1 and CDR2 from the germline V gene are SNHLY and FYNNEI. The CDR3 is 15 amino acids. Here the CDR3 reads CASSEATGPTDTQYF. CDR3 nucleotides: TGTGCCAGCAGTGAAGCAACGGGACCTACAGATACGCAGTATTTT.

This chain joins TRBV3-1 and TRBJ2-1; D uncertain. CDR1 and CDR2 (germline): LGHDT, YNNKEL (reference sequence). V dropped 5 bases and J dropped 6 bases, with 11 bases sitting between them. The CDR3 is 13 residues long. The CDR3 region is CASSYDWSNEQFF. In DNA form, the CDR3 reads TGTGCCAGCAGCTACGACTGGAGCAATGAGCAGTTCTTC.

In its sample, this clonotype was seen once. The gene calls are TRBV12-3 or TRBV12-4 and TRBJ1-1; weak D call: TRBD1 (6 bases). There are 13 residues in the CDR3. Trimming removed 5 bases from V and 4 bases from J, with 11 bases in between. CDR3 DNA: TGTGCCAGCAGTAACAGGGTCGTCACTGAAGCTTTCTTT. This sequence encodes CASSNRVVTEAFF.

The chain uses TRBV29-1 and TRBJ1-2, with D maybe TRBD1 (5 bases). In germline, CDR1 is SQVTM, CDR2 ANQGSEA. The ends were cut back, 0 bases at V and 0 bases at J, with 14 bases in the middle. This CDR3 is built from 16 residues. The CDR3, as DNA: TGCAGCGTTGAAGATAGACAGCTAAGCTCTAACTATGGCTACACCTTC. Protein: CSVEDRQLSSNYGYTF.

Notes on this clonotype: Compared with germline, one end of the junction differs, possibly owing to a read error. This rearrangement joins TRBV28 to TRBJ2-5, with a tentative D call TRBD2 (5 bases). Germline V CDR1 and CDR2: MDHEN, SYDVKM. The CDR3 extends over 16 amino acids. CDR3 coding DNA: TGTGCCAGCAGTTTTTTGCGAGGGAGCCCCCAAGAGACCCGGTACTTC. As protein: CASSFLRGSPQETRYF.

CDR3 region: CASRREANEKLFF. CDR3 DNA sequence: TGTGCCAGCAGGAGGGAAGCTAATGAAAAACTGTTTTTT. The rearrangement links TRBV25-1 to TRBJ1-4; D call uncertain. Germline-derived CDR1 and CDR2 are MGHDK and SYGVNS. CDR3 length equals 13 residues. Deletions cut 6 bases from V and 3 bases from J, with 8 bases between.

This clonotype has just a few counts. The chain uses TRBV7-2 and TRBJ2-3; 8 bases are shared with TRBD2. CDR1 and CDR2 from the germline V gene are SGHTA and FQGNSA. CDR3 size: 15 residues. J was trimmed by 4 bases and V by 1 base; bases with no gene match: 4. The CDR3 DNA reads TGTGCCAGCAGCTTAGGCGCGGGGGGTTCAGATACGCAGTATTTT. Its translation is CASSLGAGGSDTQYF.